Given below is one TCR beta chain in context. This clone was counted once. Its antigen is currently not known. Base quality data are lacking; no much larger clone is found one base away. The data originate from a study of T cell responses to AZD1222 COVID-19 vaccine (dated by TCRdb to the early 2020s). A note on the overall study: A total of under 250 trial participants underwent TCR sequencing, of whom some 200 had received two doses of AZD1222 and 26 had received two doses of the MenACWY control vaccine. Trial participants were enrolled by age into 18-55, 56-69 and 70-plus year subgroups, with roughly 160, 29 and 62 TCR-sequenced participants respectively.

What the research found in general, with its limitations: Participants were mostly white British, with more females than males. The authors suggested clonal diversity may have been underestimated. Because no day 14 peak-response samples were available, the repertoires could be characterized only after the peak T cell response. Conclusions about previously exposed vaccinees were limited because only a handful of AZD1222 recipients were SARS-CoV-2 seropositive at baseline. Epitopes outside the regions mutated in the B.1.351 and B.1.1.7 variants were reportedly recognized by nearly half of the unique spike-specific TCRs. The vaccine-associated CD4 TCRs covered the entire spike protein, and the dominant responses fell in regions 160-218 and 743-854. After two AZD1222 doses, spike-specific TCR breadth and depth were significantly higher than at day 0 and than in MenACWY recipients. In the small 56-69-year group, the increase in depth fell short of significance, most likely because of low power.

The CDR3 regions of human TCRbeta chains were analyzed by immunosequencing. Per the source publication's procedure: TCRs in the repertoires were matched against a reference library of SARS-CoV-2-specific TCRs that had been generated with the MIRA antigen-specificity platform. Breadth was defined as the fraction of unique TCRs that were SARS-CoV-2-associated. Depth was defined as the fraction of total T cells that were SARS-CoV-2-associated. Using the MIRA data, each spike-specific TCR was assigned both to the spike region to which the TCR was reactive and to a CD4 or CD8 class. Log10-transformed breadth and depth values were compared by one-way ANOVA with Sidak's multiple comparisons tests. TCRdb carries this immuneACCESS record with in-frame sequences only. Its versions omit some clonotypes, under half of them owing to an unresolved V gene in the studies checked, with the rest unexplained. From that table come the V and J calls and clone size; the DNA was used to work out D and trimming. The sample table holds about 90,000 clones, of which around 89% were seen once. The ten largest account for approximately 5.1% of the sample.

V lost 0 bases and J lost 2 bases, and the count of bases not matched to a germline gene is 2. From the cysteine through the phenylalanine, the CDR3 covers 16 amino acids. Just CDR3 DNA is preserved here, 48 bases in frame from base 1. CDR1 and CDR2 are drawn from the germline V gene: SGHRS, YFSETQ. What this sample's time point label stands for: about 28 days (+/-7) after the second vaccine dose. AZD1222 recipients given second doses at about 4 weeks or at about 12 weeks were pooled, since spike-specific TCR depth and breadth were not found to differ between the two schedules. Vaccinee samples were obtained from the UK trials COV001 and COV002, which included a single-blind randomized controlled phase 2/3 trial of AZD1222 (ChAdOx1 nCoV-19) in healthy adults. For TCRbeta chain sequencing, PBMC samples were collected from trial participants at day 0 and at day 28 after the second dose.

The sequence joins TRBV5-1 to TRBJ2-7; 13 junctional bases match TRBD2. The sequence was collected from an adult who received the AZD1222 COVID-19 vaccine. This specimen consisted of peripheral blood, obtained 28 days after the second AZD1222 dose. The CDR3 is CASSLEGTSGTYEQYF. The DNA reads TGCGCCAGCAGCTTGGAGGGGACTAGCGGGACCTACGAGCAGTACTTC. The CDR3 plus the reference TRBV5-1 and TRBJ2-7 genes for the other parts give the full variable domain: KAGVTQTPRYLIKTRGQQVTLSCSPISGHRSVSWYQQTPGQGLQFLFEYFSETQRNKGNFPGRFSGRQFSNSRSEMNVSTLELGDSALYLCASSLEGTSGTYEQYFGPGTRLTVT.